This T cell receptor (beta chain) was sequenced for a study of blood T cell repertoires in COVID-19 (dated by TCRdb to between 2020 and 2021). Broadly, across the study: Collaborator samples came from the United States, Italy and Spain and covered acute and convalescent phases of COVID-19. The dataset comprised deeply sampled blood TCRbeta repertoires from subjects exposed to, actively infected with, or recovered from COVID-19. The repertoires were made available in a free public database intended to serve as a resource for research on the immune response to SARS-CoV-2. The prospective study material was composed of cDNA or gDNA derived from T cells, B-cell-depleted T cells, or PBMCs. HLA class I and class II types, where available, came from metadata supplied by the sample provider rather than from assay-based typing. Nearly every sample came with metadata listing a de-identified subject ID, COVID-19 status, age in years and sex. The samples were drawn from the first 160 participants of the ongoing ImmuneRACE study and from 1,254 subjects provided by 6 global collaborators.

What the authors observed across the whole study: The amount of clinical and demographic metadata varied by source and participant and was provided uncurated.

Note on this clone: Its antigen target is currently unknown. No per-base quality is available; no much larger clone lies one base away.

From the cysteine up to the phenylalanine, the CDR3 has a length of 16 residues. The entry retains the CDR3 DNA only, 48 bases that are in frame from base 1. From the germline V gene, CDR1 is SGHDT and CDR2 is YYEEEE. V drops 0 bases and J drops 0 bases, leaving 10 bases in between. TCRbeta CDR3 regions were amplified from genomic DNA using the immunoSEQ Assay, a bias-controlled multiplex PCR. As for the authors' bioinformatics: The number of nucleated cells in each sample was estimated by amplification of reference gene primers within the assay. Sequence reads were collapsed and filtered to measure the absolute abundance of every unique TCRbeta CDR3 rearrangement. For each sample, productive Simpson clonality was calculated as the square root of Simpson's diversity index across productive rearrangements. TCRdb mirrors the immuneACCESS table, restricted to in-frame sequences. Some clones are absent from its copies; in checked studies, under half trace to an unresolved V gene, and the reason for the others is unknown. The V and J calls and clone size were taken over from that table, and D and trimming were inferred from the DNA. This sample comprises 55,000 to 80,000 clones, approximately 80% of them detected only once. The ten top clones hold about 28% of the sample.

Each collaborating institution followed its own protocols to collect whole blood in K2EDTA tubes. For TCRbeta analysis, collaborators shipped samples as frozen whole blood, isolated PBMCs, or DNA extracted from either of those sample types. The sequenced sample was peripheral blood. This TCR was recovered from a man between 65 and 80 years old with acute or convalescent COVID-19. The rearranged chain carries TRBV5-6 and TRBJ1-3, with the D gene not confidently named. The CDR3 corresponds to CASSLATSGSGNTIYF. The DNA sequence follows: TGTGCCAGCAGCTTGGCGACGTCAGGCTCTGGAAACACCATATATTTT. The CDR3, completed at both ends by the reference TRBV5-6 and TRBJ1-3 genes, gives the full variable domain DAGVTQSPTHLIKTRGQQVTLRCSPKSGHDTVSWYQQALGQGPQFIFQYYEEEERQRGNFPDRFSGHQFPNYSSELNVNALLLGDSALYLCASSLATSGSGNTIYFGEGSWLTVV.